These 10 T cell receptor beta chains were sequenced from one sample in a study of blood T cell repertoires in COVID-19. The table came from immunoSEQ multiplex PCR; TCRdb's copy has only in-frame clones and leaves some out. The table shows roughly 130,000 clones, with roughly 90% occurring only once. Sequencing input: peripheral blood. The receptors originated from a man aged 40-49 years with acute or convalescent COVID-19.

V usage is TRBV3-1 (or the pseudogene TRBV3-2) and J usage is TRBJ2-7; 10 nucleotides match TRBD2. Germline values: CDR1 LGHDT, CDR2 YNNKEL (reference sequence). V was pared by 1 base and J by 6 bases, with 3 bases of the junction left unmatched. This CDR3 region has 14 residues. The CDR3 protein is CASSQASGGLEQYF. DNA of the CDR3: TGTGCCAGCAGCCAAGCTAGCGGGGGACTCGAGCAGTACTTC.

As to this clone: The sample holds other DNA sequences that translate to the same CDR3. V and J are TRBV4-1 and TRBJ2-6; the D gene is possibly TRBD2 (6 bases). This CDR3 is built from 16 residues. Germline CDR1 MGHRA, CDR2 YSYEKL. Trimming took 1 base from V and 0 from J, leaving 7 bases between them. The CDR3 spells CASSQGRGSGANVLTF. The CDR3 DNA is TGCGCCAGCAGCCAAGGGAGGGGCTCTGGGGCCAACGTCCTGACTTTC.

The rearrangement joins TRBV9 to TRBJ2-5, with 11 bases that match TRBD2. The CDR3 totals 14 residues. Germline assignment: CDR1 SGDLS and CDR2 YYNGEE. The V segment lost 4 bases and the J segment 5 bases; nucleotides outside the gene matches: 4. The CDR3 sequence is CASSLAGGRETQYF. The CDR3 DNA is TGTGCCAGCAGCCTAGCGGGAGGCCGGGAGACCCAGTACTTC.

The CDR3 DNA reads as TGCGCCAGCAGACCTCAGGGGGCCCCTGAAGCTTTCTTT. This translates into CASRPQGAPEAFF. V is TRBV5-1 and J is TRBJ1-1; 8 positions match TRBD1. CDR1 is SGHRS, CDR2 YFSETQ, per germline. The CDR3 covers 13 residues. V lost 5 bases and J lost 6; bases outside the gene matches: 6.

The chain has TRBV24-1 and TRBJ2-1; tentatively, D is TRBD2 (6 bases). Germline CDR1 and CDR2: KGHDR and SFDVKD. CDR3 length: 12 residues. V gave up 5 bases and J gave up 5 bases, with 6 bases separating them. CDR3 sequence: CATSGLDNEQFF. The CDR3 DNA sequence: TGTGCCACCAGTGGACTAGACAATGAGCAGTTCTTC.

This clone showed up just once. The V call is TRBV4-2, the J call TRBJ2-2; 10 nucleotides agree with TRBD2. The germline V gene has CDR1 LGHNA and CDR2 YNFKEQ. This CDR3 comprises 18 residues. The junction had 9 bases not matched to a gene; V was cut back by 2 bases and J by 3 bases. This CDR3 is CASSQLTGTSDYTGELFF. CDR3 in DNA: TGTGCCAGCAGCCAACTAACCGGGACTAGCGATTACACCGGGGAGCTGTTTTTT.

J is TRBJ1-1 and V is TRBV2; no reliable D call. CDR1 is SNHLY and CDR2 is FYNNEI in the germline V gene. CDR3 length equals 13 residues. V was clipped by 2 bases and J by 5 bases, with 9 bases between them. The CDR3 DNA sequence: TGTGCCAGCAGTGAACAGTCGGGTACTGAAGCTTTCTTT. This sequence encodes CASSEQSGTEAFF.

The chain links TRBV6-4 to TRBJ2-1; D is unresolved. There are 14 residues in the CDR3. From germline, CDR1 is MRHNA and CDR2 SNTAGT. V lost 8 bases and J 6 bases, leaving 17 bases between the germline ends. Here the CDR3 reads CASRYSLTTNEQFF. CDR3 bases: TGTGCCAGCCGCTATAGCTTGACCACCAATGAGCAGTTCTTC.

This sequence joins TRBV6-5 and TRBJ1-1; D gene ambiguous. Germline V gene lookup returns CDR1 MNHEY and CDR2 SVGAGI. This CDR3 has 13 residues. V dropped 6 bases and J dropped 0 bases, with 8 bases sitting between them. CDR3 bases: TGTGCCAGCAGACTCGGTATGAACACTGAAGCTTTCTTT. Translated: CASRLGMNTEAFF.

The rearrangement uses TRBV19 and TRBJ1-1, with D possibly matching TRBD1 (6 bases). Germline V CDR1 and CDR2: LNHDA, SQIVND (reference sequence). The CDR3 runs 15 residues. Trimming removed 6 bases from V and 1 base from J, with 15 bases in between. CDR3 coding DNA: TGTGCCAGTAGCCTCAGGGGAACCGGGAACACTGAAGCTTTCTTT. Its translation is CASSLRGTGNTEAFF.